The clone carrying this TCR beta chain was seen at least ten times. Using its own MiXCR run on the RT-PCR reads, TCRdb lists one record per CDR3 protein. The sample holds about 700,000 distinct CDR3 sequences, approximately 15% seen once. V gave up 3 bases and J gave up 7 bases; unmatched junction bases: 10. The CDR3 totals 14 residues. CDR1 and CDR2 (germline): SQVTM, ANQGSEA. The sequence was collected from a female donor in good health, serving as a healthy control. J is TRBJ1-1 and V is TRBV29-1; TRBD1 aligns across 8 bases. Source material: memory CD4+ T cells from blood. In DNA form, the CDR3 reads TGCAGCGTTGATAAGACAGGGGCTAAAGGTGAAGCTTTCTTT. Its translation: CSVDKTGAKGEAFF.